This TCR beta chain was recovered during a study of shared clonotypes between healthy human individuals. Germline CDR1 and CDR2: LGHNA and YSLEER. The V and J ends lost 4 bases and 6 bases, in that order; junction bases with no gene match: 5. This CDR3 spans 15 amino acids. Repertoires were generated with immunoSEQ multiplex PCR, while TCRdb's copy carries only in-frame clones and drops some. The table includes roughly 720,000 clones, roughly 88% detected once. The TCR was taken from a man in his late teens or twenties in good health. Some clones in this sample may be carry-over from other donors' samples. Material: memory CD8+ T cells from PBMCs. Subset specified: CD45RO+ cells pooled with CCR7-negative TemRA cells. V and J are TRBV4-3 and TRBJ2-6, with 8 nucleotides matching TRBD2. This CDR3 is CASSPGTSLANVLTF. CDR3 DNA: TGCGCCAGCAGCCCGGGGACTAGTTTGGCCAACGTCCTGACTTTC.